This T cell receptor beta chain originates from a study of T cell responses to AZD1222 COVID-19 vaccine. The CDR3 runs 13 residues. The germline V gene encodes CDR1 SEHNR and CDR2 FQNEAQ (reference sequence). The V end lost 5 bases, the J end lost 5 bases, and 12 bases lay between the germline ends. This clone was recorded only once. The antigen is undetermined. Clones were read by immunoSEQ multiplex PCR, and TCRdb kept only the in-frame ones, dropping some. The table shows 120,000 to 150,000 clones, with around 90% occurring only once. Study results and limitations: After two AZD1222 doses, spike-specific TCR breadth and depth rose versus day 0.

The specimen comprised peripheral blood, sampled on day 0 of MenACWY control vaccination. The clonotype originates from an adult in good health. This sequence joins TRBV7-9 and TRBJ1-1, with no clear D. The CDR3 region has the DNA TGTGCCAGCAGCCCGTCAGGTAGTACTGAAGCTTTCTTT. As protein: CASSPSGSTEAFF.